Following are 27 T cell receptor beta chains from one sample sequenced in a study of blood T cell repertoires in COVID-19 (dated by TCRdb to 2019 to 2021). Library prep was done by the immunoSEQ multiplex PCR assay. TCRdb provides this immuneACCESS table in a form limited to in-frame rearrangements. Some clones are lacking; in checked studies, under half of them reflect an unresolved V gene, and why the rest are absent is not known. The sample table records 250,000 to 350,000 clones; 75% to 95% of these occur just once. The ten biggest clones cover about 6.8% of the sample. Sequencing was done on a sample of peripheral blood. All receptors come from a woman in her thirties with COVID-19, enrolled during active disease.

This rearrangement joins TRBV7-9 to TRBJ2-1; 9 positions agree with TRBD2. The CDR3 contains 18 residues. CDR1 is SEHNR, CDR2 FQNEAQ, per germline (reference sequence). The trim removed 5 bases at V and 3 bases at J, leaving 14 bases unmatched. This CDR3 reads CASSPTASGIPRYNEQFF. The CDR3 DNA reads as TGTGCCAGCAGCCCGACCGCTAGCGGGATTCCCCGCTACAATGAGCAGTTCTTC.

The chain carries TRBV30 and TRBJ2-3; 7 nucleotides match TRBD2. The CDR3 has 12 amino acids. V was clipped by 7 bases and J by 5 bases; unmatched bases: 6. From germline, CDR1 is GTSNPN and CDR2 SVGIG (reference sequence). This chain's CDR3 is CASARGEDTQYF. The CDR3 DNA reads as TGTGCCTCCGCCCGGGGGGAAGATACGCAGTATTTT.

The gene calls are TRBV6-5 and TRBJ1-6; no firm D call. V lost 7 bases and J lost 0, with 10 bases in between. The CDR3 sequence is 15 residues long. The germline gives CDR1 MNHEY, CDR2 SVGAGI. CDR3: CASKSASSYNSPLHF. The DNA for the CDR3 is TGTGCCAGCAAATCCGCCAGCTCCTATAATTCACCCCTCCACTTT.

The rearrangement joins TRBV6-1 to TRBJ1-6, with D hard to call. CDR1 and CDR2 from the germline V gene are MNHNS and SASEGT. Trimming took 0 bases from V and 4 from J, leaving 4 bases between them. This CDR3 region has 14 residues. DNA for the CDR3: TGTGCCAGCAGTGAAGCCGGGTATAATTCACCCCTCCACTTT. It encodes CASSEAGYNSPLHF.

This chain uses TRBV6-4 with TRBJ1-2; 9 nucleotides match TRBD1. The CDR3 totals 14 residues. V was pared by 7 bases and J by 4 bases, with 7 bases of the junction left unmatched. CDR1 is MRHNA, CDR2 SNTAGT, per germline. The CDR3 loop is CASIHRGQFYGYTF. The CDR3 nucleotides read TGTGCCAGCATCCACAGGGGGCAGTTCTATGGCTACACCTTC.

The gene calls are TRBV9 and TRBJ1-4; a weak D match, TRBD1 (5 bases). Trimming removed 1 base at V and 2 bases at J, with 9 bases between. The CDR3 extends over 15 amino acids. CDR1 is SGDLS, CDR2 YYNGEE, per germline. The CDR3 DNA sequence: TGTGCCAGCAGCGTAAGGGGCCGCACTAATGAAAAACTGTTTTTT. Its protein product is CASSVRGRTNEKLFF.

The chain has TRBV9 and TRBJ2-5; 12 positions match TRBD2. V trimming: 7 bases; J trimming: 5 bases; junction bases outside the gene matches: 12. The CDR3 covers 16 residues. The germline CDR1 and CDR2 sequences are SGDLS and YYNGEE. The CDR3 sequence: CASGGLTSGSFETQYF. CDR3 DNA: TGTGCCAGCGGGGGACTGACTAGCGGGAGTTTCGAGACCCAGTACTTC. The full variable domain, in which reference TRBV9 and TRBJ2-5 provide the parts outside the CDR3, is DSGVTQTPKHLITATGQRVTLRCSPRSGDLSVYWYQQSLDQGLQFLIQYYNGEERAKGNILERFSAQQFPDLHSELNLSSLELGDSALYFCASGGLTSGSFETQYFGPGTRLLVL.

This clone has just a few counts. This rearrangement joins TRBV5-1 to TRBJ2-3, with D possibly TRBD2 on 5 matching bases. The CDR3 consists of 16 residues. V dropped 2 bases and J dropped 0 bases, with 13 bases sitting between them. CDR1 is SGHRS and CDR2 is YFSETQ in the germline V gene. As DNA, the CDR3 is TGCGCCAGCAGCTTCGGCGGACGGACTAGCACAGATACGCAGTATTTT. Amino acid sequence: CASSFGGRTSTDTQYF.

This rearrangement joins TRBV2 to TRBJ2-5; TRBD2 agrees at 8 bases. Unmatched junction bases numbered 5, after V lost 4 bases and J lost 1 base. This CDR3 is 15 amino acids long. Per the germline V gene, CDR1 is SNHLY and CDR2 is FYNNEI. The chain's CDR3 is CASSVSGGAQETQYF. CDR3 nucleotides: TGTGCCAGCAGTGTTTCGGGGGGGGCCCAAGAGACCCAGTACTTC.

This chain connects TRBV3-1 (or the pseudogene TRBV3-2) to TRBJ2-1; 14 bases agree with TRBD2. Germline V gives CDR1 LGHDT, CDR2 YNNKEL (reference sequence). CDR3 size: 16 residues. The junction had 4 bases not matched to a gene; V was cut back by 4 bases and J by 5 bases. The CDR3 loop reads CASSRGLAGDHNEQFF. CDR3 DNA: TGTGCCAGCAGCCGGGGACTAGCGGGAGACCACAATGAGCAGTTCTTC.

V usage is TRBV28 and J usage is TRBJ1-2, with TRBD1 identical over 7 bases. This CDR3 region has 12 residues. Germline CDR1 is MDHEN and CDR2 is SYDVKM. V gave up 6 bases and J gave up 4 bases; unmatched junction bases: 2. CDR3 amino acids: CASRAGGYGYTF. The CDR3 DNA follows: TGTGCCAGCAGGGCAGGGGGCTATGGCTACACCTTC.

Worth noting for this clone: This CDR3 is also generated by other DNA sequences in the sample. V gene TRBV7-2 combines with J gene TRBJ2-5; 12 bases align to TRBD2. The ends lost 5 bases at V and 2 bases at J; junction bases unmatched: 3. CDR3 length: 15 residues. Germline lookup yields CDR1 SGHTA and CDR2 FQGNSA. The CDR3 DNA is TGTGCCAGCAGCCGGACTAGCGGGGCACAAGAGACCCAGTACTTC. Translating it yields CASSRTSGAQETQYF.

In this sample, this clone turned up a few times. The chain links TRBV10-3 to TRBJ1-1, with TRBD1 matching over 7 bases. After removal of 8 bases from V and 1 base from J, the junction contained 7 bases not matched to a gene. The CDR3 loop spans 14 amino acids. Germline values: CDR1 ENHRY, CDR2 SYGVKD. This chain's CDR3 is CAISRGQRNTEAFF. CDR3 DNA: TGTGCCATCTCCCGGGGACAGAGGAACACTGAAGCTTTCTTT.

The rearrangement links TRBV7-2 to TRBJ2-1; 10 positions match TRBD1. CDR1 and CDR2 (germline): SGHTA, FQGNSA. The ends lost 3 bases at V and 4 bases at J; junction bases unmatched: 9. There are 17 residues in the CDR3. CDR3 nucleotides: TGTGCCAGCAGCTTTCCAGGGCGGACAGGGGGGTACAATGAGCAGTTCTTC. Protein sequence: CASSFPGRTGGYNEQFF.

The gene calls are TRBV11-2 and TRBJ2-2, with 9 bases matching TRBD2. V lost 0 bases, J lost 6 bases, and 8 bases stayed unmatched. The CDR3 runs 17 residues. Germline loops: CDR1 SGHAT, CDR2 FQNNGV. The CDR3 DNA sequence: TGTGCCAGCAGCTTAGATAGTCGGCTAGCGGGATCCGGGGAGCTGTTTTTT. It yields the protein CASSLDSRLAGSGELFF.

The gene calls are TRBV11-1 and TRBJ1-6; maybe TRBD1 (5 bases). The V gene lost 0 bases and the J gene lost 9 bases, with 12 bases spanning the gap. Germline V gene data show CDR1 as SGHAT and CDR2 as FQDESV (reference sequence). The CDR3 totals 15 residues. The CDR3 spells CASSLARGASSPLHF. DNA of the CDR3: TGTGCCAGCAGCTTAGCGCGCGGGGCCTCTTCACCCCTCCACTTT.

This chain connects TRBV6-5 to TRBJ2-7, with TRBD1 as a possible D gene (6 bases). CDR1 and CDR2 from the germline V gene are MNHEY and SVGAGI. The CDR3 sequence is 13 residues long. The V end lost 5 bases, the J end lost 7 bases, and 15 bases lay between the germline ends. In nucleotides, the CDR3 is TGTGCCAGCAGTACAGGGTCGGCCGGAGAGCAGTACTTC. Its protein product is CASSTGSAGEQYF.

The chain employs TRBV5-1 and TRBJ1-2, with D maybe TRBD1 (6 bases). Trimming stripped 0 bases from V and 2 bases from J, with 11 bases between. The length of the CDR3 is 15 residues. Germline V gene data show CDR1 as SGHRS and CDR2 as YFSETQ. The CDR3 DNA follows: TGCGCCAGCAGCTTGGTATTCGGACAGAACTATGGCTACACCTTC. Protein product: CASSLVFGQNYGYTF.

The gene calls are TRBV7-3 and TRBJ2-1; 9 bases agree with TRBD2. There are 15 residues in the CDR3. V trimming: 3 bases; J trimming: 5 bases; junction bases outside the gene matches: 5. CDR1 and CDR2 from the germline V gene are SGHTA and FQGTGA. The CDR3: CASSFYSGSNNEQFF. The DNA for the CDR3 is TGTGCCAGCAGCTTCTATAGCGGGAGTAACAATGAGCAGTTCTTC.

The chain's CDR3 is CAIQGTNTGELFF. CDR3 DNA sequence: TGTGCCATACAGGGGACAAACACCGGGGAGCTGTTTTTT. The J gene is TRBJ2-2, the V gene TRBV28; 7 bases map to TRBD1. This CDR3 has 13 residues. Germline CDR1 reads MDHEN; CDR2 reads SYDVKM. The V segment lost 10 bases and the J segment 2 bases; nucleotides outside the gene matches: 4.

The rearrangement links TRBV10-2 to TRBJ2-1; D gene ambiguous. CDR1 and CDR2 (germline): WSHSY, SAAADI. Trimming removed 3 bases from V and 0 bases from J, with 9 bases in between. CDR3 size: 15 residues. CDR3 bases: TGCGCCAGCAGTGACCCGGTCTACTCCTACAATGAGCAGTTCTTC. Translated: CASSDPVYSYNEQFF.

This chain links TRBV10-3 with TRBJ1-1, with D maybe TRBD1 (5 bases). This CDR3 region has 12 residues. The V end lost 10 bases, the J end lost 3 bases, and 12 bases lay between the germline ends. The germline V gene encodes CDR1 ENHRY and CDR2 SYGVKD. The CDR3: CATAGGDTEAFF. The CDR3 nucleotides are TGTGCCACAGCGGGGGGAGACACTGAAGCTTTCTTT.

This clone was seen a single time. The chain recombines TRBV30 with TRBJ2-3, with TRBD2 identical over 7 bases. CDR1 is GTSNPN and CDR2 is SVGIG in the germline V gene (reference sequence). The CDR3 loop spans 14 amino acids. V trimming: 3 bases; J trimming: 0 bases; junction bases outside the gene matches: 3. CDR3 coding DNA: TGTGCCTGGAGAGGACTAGTAAGCACAGATACGCAGTATTTT. Protein product: CAWRGLVSTDTQYF. Full variable domain (missing parts from reference TRBV30 and TRBJ2-3): SQTIHQWPATLVQPVGSPLSLECTVEGTSNPNLYWYRQAAGRGLQLLFYSVGIGQISSEVPQNLSASRPQDRQFILSSKKLLLSDSGFYLCAWRGLVSTDTQYFGPGTRLTVL.

The chain joins TRBV4-1 to TRBJ1-3; D is possibly TRBD1 (6 bases). V lost 4 bases, J lost 4 bases, and 14 bases lay in between. CDR3 length equals 15 residues. The germline V gene encodes CDR1 MGHRA and CDR2 YSYEKL. CDR3 in DNA: TGCGCCAGCAGCCTCCCTGGGGGCGAAGGAAACACCATATATTTT. Translated, it gives CASSLPGGEGNTIYF.

This rearrangement joins TRBV5-4 to TRBJ1-1, with D possibly matching TRBD1 (5 bases). CDR1 is SGHNT and CDR2 is YYREEE in the germline V gene (reference sequence). The CDR3 runs to 14 residues. The germline V and J ends were trimmed by 6 bases and 1 base, with 13 bases remaining between them. The CDR3 here is CASTYLQGNTEAFF. The CDR3 DNA sequence: TGTGCCAGCACCTATTTGCAGGGGAACACTGAAGCTTTCTTT.

CDR3 DNA sequence: TGTGCCAGTAAGACCCGGGACTTGCGCGGGAGCAATCAGCCCCAGCATTTT. It specifies CASKTRDLRGSNQPQHF. The rearrangement links TRBV19 to TRBJ1-5; a weak D match, TRBD1 (5 bases). This CDR3 spans 17 amino acids. V lost 7 bases, J lost 1 base, and 20 bases lay in between. The germline V gene encodes CDR1 LNHDA and CDR2 SQIVND (reference sequence).

Remarks on this clone: The same CDR3 can be traced to other DNA sequences in this sample. The CDR3 protein is CASSRQGYTEAFF. The DNA for the CDR3 is TGTGCCAGCAGCAGACAGGGATACACTGAAGCTTTCTTT. This rearrangement joins TRBV2 to TRBJ1-1; 7 bases are shared with TRBD1. V shed 6 bases, J shed 3 bases, and the junction held 4 bases outside the gene matches. Germline V gene data show CDR1 as SNHLY and CDR2 as FYNNEI. The CDR3 is 13 residues long.